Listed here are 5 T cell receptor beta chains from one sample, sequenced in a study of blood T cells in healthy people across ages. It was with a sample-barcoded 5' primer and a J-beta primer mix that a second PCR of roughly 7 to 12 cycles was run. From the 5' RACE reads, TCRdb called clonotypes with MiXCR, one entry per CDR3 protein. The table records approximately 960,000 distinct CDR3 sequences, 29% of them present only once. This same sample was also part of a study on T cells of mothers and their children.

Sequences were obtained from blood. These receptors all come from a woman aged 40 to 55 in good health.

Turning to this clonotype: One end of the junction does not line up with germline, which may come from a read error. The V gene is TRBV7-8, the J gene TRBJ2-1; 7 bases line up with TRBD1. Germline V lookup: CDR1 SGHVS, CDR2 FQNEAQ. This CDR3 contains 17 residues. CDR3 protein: CASSLYRDRSSYNGQFF. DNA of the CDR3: TGTGCCAGCAGCCTCTATCGGGACAGAAGCTCCTACAATGGGCAGTTCTTC.

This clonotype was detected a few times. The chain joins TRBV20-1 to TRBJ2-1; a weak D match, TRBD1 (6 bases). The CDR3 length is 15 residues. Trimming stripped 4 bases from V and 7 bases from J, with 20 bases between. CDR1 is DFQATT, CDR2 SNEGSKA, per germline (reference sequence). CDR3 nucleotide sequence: TGCAGTGCTAAGACGAGTTCCAGGGGAGAAAATGAGCAGTTCTTC. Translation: CSAKTSSRGENEQFF.

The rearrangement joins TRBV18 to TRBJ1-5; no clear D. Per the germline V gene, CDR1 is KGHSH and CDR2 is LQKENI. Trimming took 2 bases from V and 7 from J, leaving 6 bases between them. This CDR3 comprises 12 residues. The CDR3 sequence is CASSPVNQPQHF. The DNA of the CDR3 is TGTGCCAGCTCACCAGTGAACCAGCCCCAGCATTTT.

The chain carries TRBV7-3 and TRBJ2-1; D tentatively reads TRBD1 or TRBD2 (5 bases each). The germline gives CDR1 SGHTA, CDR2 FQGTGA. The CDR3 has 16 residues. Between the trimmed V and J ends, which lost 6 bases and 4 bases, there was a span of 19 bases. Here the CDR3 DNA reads TGTGCCAGCAGACTTCGTGGGGGTGCGGAGTACAATGAGCAGTTCTTC. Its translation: CASRLRGGAEYNEQFF.

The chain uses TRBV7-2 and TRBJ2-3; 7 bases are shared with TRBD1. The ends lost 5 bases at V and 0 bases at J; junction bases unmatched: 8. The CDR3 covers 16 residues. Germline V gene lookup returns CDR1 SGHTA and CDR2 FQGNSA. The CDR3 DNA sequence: TGTGCCAGCAGCCTCTCCGGGACAGTTAGCACAGATACGCAGTATTTT. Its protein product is CASSLSGTVSTDTQYF.